This record looks at one TCR beta chain sequence and its context. Its specificity is not known. This record comes from a study of T cell responses to AZD1222 COVID-19 vaccine. The method was immunoSEQ multiplex PCR; TCRdb's version includes in-frame clones alone and lacks a portion of them. Of approximately 150,000 clones listed, more than 85% are singletons. Overall study findings and caveats: White British people made up most donors, females outnumbered males, and clonal diversity was possibly underestimated. Spike-specific TCR breadth rose after two AZD1222 doses, and depth rose as well.

Germline values: CDR1 SGDLS, CDR2 YYNGEE. V was clipped by 3 bases and J by 2 bases, with 14 bases between them. The CDR3 spans 15 residues. This chain links TRBV9 with TRBJ2-5; D is unresolved. The sequencing used peripheral blood, collected 28 days after the second AZD1222 dose. This receptor was taken from an adult who received the AZD1222 COVID-19 vaccine. CDR3 sequence reads: CASSAGMVPQETQYF. CDR3 sequence (DNA): TGTGCCAGCAGCGCTGGAATGGTCCCTCAAGAGACCCAGTACTTC.